This entry lists 11 T cell receptor beta chains sequenced from one sample in a study of early T cells in non-severe SARS-CoV-2 infection. One entry per CDR3 protein, called by TCRdb with MiXCR from the 5' RACE reads. In the table there are roughly 86,000 distinct CDR3 sequences, approximately 15% of which are singletons. The sample taken for sequencing was whole blood. The receptors stem from an adult who was a healthcare worker with PCR-confirmed SARS-CoV-2 infection or an uninfected control (not recorded which).

The rearrangement links TRBV19 to TRBJ2-5, with D uncertain. Per germline, CDR1 LNHDA and CDR2 SQIVND (reference sequence). The CDR3 sequence is 14 residues long. V shed 5 bases and J shed 0 bases, with 10 bases lying between them. CDR3 residues: CASSVTLYQETQYF. CDR3 sequence (DNA): TGTGCCAGTAGTGTGACATTGTACCAAGAGACCCAGTACTTC.

This clonotype has more than one count but fewer than ten. CDR3 loop: CASSSVPGLGTGQETQYF. The CDR3 DNA reads TGTGCCAGCAGCTCAGTCCCGGGACTAGGTACGGGGCAAGAGACCCAGTACTTC. This chain connects TRBV7-2 to TRBJ2-5, with 8 bases aligning to TRBD2. Germline V gene sequence: CDR1 SGHTA, CDR2 FQGNSA. The CDR3 sequence is 18 residues long. V shed 4 bases and J 2 bases; nucleotides not matched to a gene: 15.

This clonotype has just a few counts. The V and J genes are TRBV3-1 and TRBJ1-6, with D possibly TRBD1 on 5 matching bases. The germline gives CDR1 LGHDT, CDR2 YNNKEL (reference sequence). The V end lost 8 bases, the J end lost 7 bases, and 12 bases lay between the germline ends. CDR3 length: 13 residues. The CDR3 DNA reads TGTGCCAGCGCGGGACGGCGAAATTCACCCCTCCACTTT. It encodes CASAGRRNSPLHF.

Only a few counts were recorded for this clonotype. The J gene is TRBJ1-5, the V gene TRBV10-2, with D perhaps matching TRBD1 (5 bases). V was cut by 7 bases and J by 6 bases, with 13 bases left in between. CDR3 length equals 13 residues. Germline lookup yields CDR1 WSHSY and CDR2 SAAADI. CDR3 DNA: TGCGCCAGCAAGGGAGGGGAACCTCAGCCCCAGCATTTT. Translation: CASKGGEPQPQHF.

The rearrangement links TRBV24-1 to TRBJ2-2; D is ambiguous. Germline CDR1 and CDR2: KGHDR and SFDVKD. The CDR3 sequence is 16 residues long. V lost 1 base to trimming and J lost 0 bases, with 8 bases between them. The DNA of the CDR3 is TGTGCCACCAGTGATTTTTTGGAAACGAACACCGGGGAGCTGTTTTTT. Amino acid sequence: CATSDFLETNTGELFF.

This clonotype was recorded once. The V call is TRBV20-1, the J call TRBJ2-5; D gene unclear. The CDR3 is made up of 13 amino acids. Germline CDR1 and CDR2: DFQATT and SNEGSKA (reference sequence). Deletions cut 4 bases from V and 2 bases from J, with 11 bases between. CDR3 region: CSAKTASQETQYF. The CDR3 DNA is TGCAGTGCTAAAACAGCGAGTCAAGAGACCCAGTACTTC.

The chain carries TRBV5-1 and TRBJ2-5; TRBD1 matches at 8 bases. Germline V gene data show CDR1 as SGHRS and CDR2 as YFSETQ. The CDR3 consists of 14 residues. The trim removed 4 bases at V and 5 bases at J, leaving 7 bases unmatched. CDR3 nucleotides: TGCGCCAGCAGCGTTGGGCAGGGGGCCGAGACCCAGTACTTC. Encoded protein: CASSVGQGAETQYF.

This clonotype was observed many times. CDR3 loop: CATSRVTNQPQHF. Here the CDR3 DNA reads TGTGCCACCAGCAGAGTTACAAATCAGCCCCAGCATTTT. The chain recombines TRBV15 with TRBJ1-5; D gene uncertain. The germline V and J ends were trimmed by 1 base and 4 bases, with 5 bases remaining between them. This CDR3 comprises 13 residues. Per germline, CDR1 LNHNV and CDR2 YYDKDF (reference sequence).

The V and J genes are TRBV30 and TRBJ1-2; 8 nucleotides align to TRBD1. V lost 3 bases, J lost 4 bases, and 4 bases stayed unmatched. The CDR3 sequence is 13 residues long. Germline values: CDR1 GTSNPN, CDR2 SVGIG (reference sequence). CDR3 amino acids: CAWSPTGAYGYTF. CDR3 nucleotides: TGTGCCTGGAGCCCGACAGGGGCCTATGGCTACACCTTC.

This chain links TRBV7-3 with TRBJ2-2; 7 nucleotides line up with TRBD1. J lost 1 base, V lost 6 bases, and 5 bases had no gene match. The CDR3 has 15 amino acids. Per germline, CDR1 SGHTA and CDR2 FQGTGA. The CDR3 region has the DNA TGTGCCAGCAGTGACCGGGACAGGAACACCGGGGAGCTGTTTTTT. Protein product: CASSDRDRNTGELFF.

In this sample, this clonotype turned up a few times. The V call is TRBV12-3 or TRBV12-4, the J call TRBJ1-5, with 7 bases identical to TRBD1. The CDR3 runs to 13 residues. With V trimmed by 6 bases and J by 4 bases, 3 bases remained unmatched. As DNA, the CDR3 is TGTGCCAGCAGGACAGGGATAAATCAGCCCCAGCATTTT. It yields the protein CASRTGINQPQHF.